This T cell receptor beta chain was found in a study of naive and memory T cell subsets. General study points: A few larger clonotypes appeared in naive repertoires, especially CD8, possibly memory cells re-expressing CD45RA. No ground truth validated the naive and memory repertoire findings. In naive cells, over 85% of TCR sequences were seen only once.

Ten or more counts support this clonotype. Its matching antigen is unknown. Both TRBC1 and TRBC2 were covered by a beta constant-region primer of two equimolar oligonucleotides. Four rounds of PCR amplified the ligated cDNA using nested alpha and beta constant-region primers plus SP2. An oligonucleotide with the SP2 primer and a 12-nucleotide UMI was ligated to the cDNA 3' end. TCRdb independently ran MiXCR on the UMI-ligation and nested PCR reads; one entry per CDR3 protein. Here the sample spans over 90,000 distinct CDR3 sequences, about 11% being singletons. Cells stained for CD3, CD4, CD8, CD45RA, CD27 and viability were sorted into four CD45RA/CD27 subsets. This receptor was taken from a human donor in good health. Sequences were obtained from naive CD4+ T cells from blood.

The DNA of the CDR3 is TGTGCCACGTCCTCGTGGGACAGGAACTACGAGCAGTACTTC. This sequence encodes CATSSWDRNYEQYF. The chain carries TRBV6-2 or TRBV6-3 and TRBJ2-7; 8 positions match TRBD1. The CDR3 sequence is 14 residues long. The trim removed 10 bases at V and 3 bases at J, leaving 11 bases unmatched. The germline CDR1 and CDR2 sequences are MNHEY and SVGEGT.